One and the same sample provided the 31 T cell receptor beta chains below, sequenced in a study of cytomegalovirus exposure and HLA in healthy donors. The PCR used 60 Vbeta and 13 Jbeta primers. TCRdb keeps only in-frame clones here, not all; method: immunoSEQ multiplex PCR. The data contain nearly 200,000 clones, 75% to 85% of them singletons. Sequencing input: PBMCs. Every receptor here comes from a male donor in good health and CMV-seropositive.

The chain is built from TRBV5-5 and TRBJ2-7, with D perhaps TRBD1 (6 bases). The CDR3 length is 17 residues. From germline, CDR1 is SGHKS and CDR2 YYEKEE (reference sequence). The V and J ends lost 1 base and 2 bases respectively, with 19 bases between them. CDR3 in amino acids: CASSLSTSPRGTYEQYF. The CDR3, as DNA: TGTGCCAGCAGCTTGAGTACCTCCCCGAGGGGGACCTACGAGCAGTACTTC.

This rearrangement joins TRBV5-1 to TRBJ2-2, with no clear D. CDR3 size: 14 residues. The germline V gene has CDR1 SGHRS and CDR2 YFSETQ. Trimming took 3 bases from V and 2 from J, leaving 8 bases between them. The CDR3 bases are TGCGCCAGCAGCTACCCTATCAACACCGGGGAGCTGTTTTTT. Its protein is CASSYPINTGELFF.

The rearrangement joins TRBV7-2 to TRBJ1-2, with TRBD1 identical over 9 bases. The CDR3 totals 15 residues. Germline CDR1 reads SGHTA; CDR2 reads FQGNSA. Trimming took 5 bases from V and 8 from J; bases not matched to a gene: 12. CDR3 sequence reads: CASSPARGQGKGYTF. The CDR3, as DNA: TGTGCCAGCAGCCCCGCGAGGGGACAGGGCAAGGGCTACACCTTC.

This chain links TRBV7-3 with TRBJ2-2; 7 positions agree with TRBD2. V gave up 7 bases and J gave up 4 bases; unmatched junction bases: 12. The CDR3 runs to 16 residues. The germline V gene encodes CDR1 SGHTA and CDR2 FQGTGA. DNA of the CDR3: TGTGCCAGCACCCTAACGGGGGGAGTGGGCACCGGGGAGCTGTTTTTT. Protein sequence: CASTLTGGVGTGELFF. The entire variable domain, with the rest obtained from reference TRBV7-3 and TRBJ2-2, is as follows: GAGVSQTPSNKVTEKGKYVELRCDPISGHTALYWYRQSLGQGPEFLIYFQGTGAADDSGLPNDRFFAVRPEGSVSTLKIQRTERGDSAVYLCASTLTGGVGTGELFFGEGSRLTVL.

The J gene is TRBJ2-7, the V gene TRBV9; 7 bases are shared with TRBD1. The CDR3 sequence is 14 residues long. Trimming cost V 2 bases and J 4 bases; bases outside gene matches: 6. Germline CDR1 is SGDLS and CDR2 is YYNGEE. The CDR3 loop reads CASSVEGGRYEQYF. The CDR3 coding sequence is TGTGCCAGCAGCGTTGAAGGGGGCAGGTACGAGCAGTACTTC.

The chain carries TRBV6-9 and TRBJ1-5, with D possibly being TRBD1 (5 bases). Germline V gene lookup returns CDR1 MNHGY and CDR2 SVAAGI. CDR3 length: 18 residues. The ends were cut back, 0 bases at V and 7 bases at J, with 22 bases in the middle. The CDR3 DNA follows: TGTGCCAGCAGTTATTCGAGATTCGGGGGAGCCGTAAGACAGCCCCAGCATTTT. It specifies CASSYSRFGGAVRQPQHF.

V usage is TRBV2 and J usage is TRBJ2-7, with 7 bases identical to TRBD1. Germline values: CDR1 SNHLY, CDR2 FYNNEI. This CDR3 comprises 15 residues. The J segment lost 6 bases and the V segment lost 2 bases, leaving 10 bases of the junction unmatched. The CDR3 loop is CASSEFDQQGTEQYF. The CDR3 region has the DNA TGTGCCAGCAGTGAATTCGACCAACAGGGGACCGAGCAGTACTTC.

The chain carries TRBV9 and TRBJ1-6, with D possibly being TRBD1 (5 bases). The CDR3 runs 15 residues. CDR1 and CDR2 (germline): SGDLS, YYNGEE. V was trimmed by 0 bases and J by 11 bases, leaving 15 bases between them. The CDR3 nucleotides are TGTGCCAGCAGCGTAGAGGGTGGGGGGGAAACACCCCTCCACTTT. This sequence encodes CASSVEGGGETPLHF. Drawing the rest from reference TRBV9 and TRBJ1-6, the complete variable domain is DSGVTQTPKHLITATGQRVTLRCSPRSGDLSVYWYQQSLDQGLQFLIQYYNGEERAKGNILERFSAQQFPDLHSELNLSSLELGDSALYFCASSVEGGGETPLHFGNGTRLTVT.

V is TRBV21-1 and J is TRBJ2-7; the table's D call, TRBD1, has no DNA check behind it. TRBV21-1 is termed a pseudogene. CDR3 length: 11 amino acids. The CDR3 loop is CARGHSYEQYF. CDR3 coding DNA: TGTGCCAGGGGCCATAGTTACGAGCAGTACTTC.

The rearrangement links TRBV5-6 to TRBJ2-7, with 10 positions matching TRBD1. The length of the CDR3 is 13 residues. V trimming: 2 bases; J trimming: 6 bases; junction bases outside the gene matches: 2. CDR1 is SGHDT and CDR2 is YYEEEE in the germline V gene. CDR3: CASSFGTGAEQYF. Written as DNA, the CDR3 is TGTGCCAGCAGCTTCGGGACAGGGGCCGAGCAGTACTTC.

The V gene is TRBV5-1, the J gene TRBJ1-4; D gene ambiguous. This CDR3 comprises 12 residues. Germline V gene sequence: CDR1 SGHRS, CDR2 YFSETQ. The ends were cut back, 0 bases at V and 8 bases at J, with 5 bases in the middle. CDR3 nucleotides: TGCGCCAGCAGCTTGGCGGGGGAAAAACTGTTTTTT. The encoded protein is CASSLAGEKLFF.

This clone was seen only a few times. The chain links TRBV11-3 to TRBJ2-1; 8 bases agree with TRBD1. The CDR3 contains 13 residues. Trimming took 7 bases from V and 10 from J; bases not matched to a gene: 9. Germline V gene sequence: CDR1 SGHNT, CDR2 YENEEA. CDR3 region: CASTATGVGEQFF. The CDR3 region has the DNA TGTGCCAGCACCGCGACAGGGGTCGGAGAGCAGTTCTTC.

The V gene is TRBV28, the J gene TRBJ1-4, with 7 bases fitting TRBD1. Germline V CDR1 and CDR2: MDHEN, SYDVKM. J was trimmed by 7 bases and V by 5 bases; bases with no gene match: 7. This CDR3 is built from 14 residues. CDR3 in DNA: TGTGCCAGCAGTCCTAGACAGGGACGTGAAAAACTGTTTTTT. Translation gives CASSPRQGREKLFF.

This chain connects TRBV5-1 to TRBJ2-3, with 9 bases identical to TRBD1. The V and J ends lost 4 bases and 5 bases, in that order; junction bases with no gene match: 5. Germline CDR1 reads SGHRS; CDR2 reads YFSETQ. The CDR3 runs 14 residues. CDR3 nucleotide sequence: TGCGCCAGCAGCCGTTGGGACAGGGAAGATACGCAGTATTTT. It yields the protein CASSRWDREDTQYF.

V gene TRBV27 combines with J gene TRBJ1-1; D is perhaps TRBD1 (6 bases). CDR3 length: 13 amino acids. Germline V lookup: CDR1 MNHEY, CDR2 SMNVEV (reference sequence). The germline V and J ends were trimmed by 6 bases and 6 bases, with 14 bases remaining between them. The CDR3 DNA sequence: TGTGCCAGCAGCTGGAGCGGGGGCGCTGAAGCTTTCTTT. Its translation is CASSWSGGAEAFF.

The chain couples TRBV11-2 to TRBJ1-2, with unresolved D. The V end was cut by 2 bases, the J end by 6 bases, with 7 bases between. The CDR3 extends over 12 amino acids. CDR1 is SGHAT and CDR2 is FQNNGV in the germline V gene. The CDR3 DNA reads as TGTGCCAGCAGCTTATACATTGATGGCTACACCTTC. It yields the protein CASSLYIDGYTF. Full variable domain (remainder filled in from reference TRBV11-2 and TRBJ1-2): EAGVAQSPRYKIIEKRQSVAFWCNPISGHATLYWYQQILGQGPKLLIQFQNNGVVDDSQLPKDRFSAERLKGVDSTLKIQPAKLEDSAVYLCASSLYIDGYTFGSGTRLTVV.

This clone was recorded only once. V and J are TRBV5-6 and TRBJ1-2; no definite D call. Germline CDR1 is SGHDT and CDR2 is YYEEEE. The CDR3 is made up of 13 amino acids. V was pared by 2 bases and J by 5 bases, with 10 bases between. CDR3 DNA sequence: TGTGCCAGCAGCTTTTGGCACAGTTATGGCTACACCTTC. Translated, it gives CASSFWHSYGYTF.

DNA of the CDR3: TGTGCCAGCAGGTTTCGGGGGGGCTGGACCGGGGAGCTGTTTTTT. Its protein is CASRFRGGWTGELFF. The chain combines TRBV28 with TRBJ2-2; 8 bases line up with TRBD2. Germline V gene sequence: CDR1 MDHEN, CDR2 SYDVKM. The CDR3 is made up of 15 amino acids. Trimming cost V 6 bases and J 5 bases; bases outside gene matches: 8.

J is TRBJ2-1 and V is TRBV4-2; perhaps TRBD2 as D (6 bases). The CDR3 spans 15 residues. Looked up from germline, CDR1 is LGHNA and CDR2 is YNFKEQ. Trimming stripped 0 bases from V and 7 bases from J, with 13 bases between. Written as DNA, the CDR3 is TGTGCCAGCAGCCAAGAGAGTCGGCGGGATAATGAGCAGTTCTTC. Its translation: CASSQESRRDNEQFF.

The rearrangement joins TRBV5-1 to TRBJ1-2; D perhaps matches TRBD1 (5 bases). CDR1 and CDR2 from the germline V gene are SGHRS and YFSETQ. This CDR3 region has 13 residues. The germline V and J ends were trimmed by 1 base and 3 bases, with 7 bases remaining between them. This CDR3 reads CASSLTGDYGYTF. CDR3 sequence (DNA): TGCGCCAGCAGCTTGACAGGAGACTATGGCTACACCTTC.

The rearrangement links TRBV7-2 to TRBJ2-1, with 8 bases matching TRBD2. Germline V gives CDR1 SGHTA, CDR2 FQGNSA. V gave up 5 bases and J gave up 3 bases; unmatched junction bases: 9. This CDR3 is built from 16 residues. The CDR3 DNA sequence: TGTGCCAGCAGCCCACGTAGCGGGACATACTACAATGAGCAGTTCTTC. It yields the protein CASSPRSGTYYNEQFF.

This clone was seen more than once but under ten times. The V call is TRBV7-2, the J call TRBJ2-1, with TRBD2 identical over 14 bases. Trimming at V came to 4 bases and at J to 10 bases, leaving 6 bases not matched to a gene. The CDR3 covers 15 residues. Germline CDR1 reads SGHTA; CDR2 reads FQGNSA. The CDR3 loop reads CASSSTSGGGIEQFF. CDR3 bases: TGTGCCAGCAGCTCGACTAGCGGGGGGGGGATCGAGCAGTTCTTC.

The rearrangement uses TRBV5-5 and TRBJ1-1, with 7 nucleotides matching TRBD1. CDR1 is SGHKS and CDR2 is YYEKEE in the germline V gene (reference sequence). The J segment lost 6 bases and the V segment lost 0 bases, leaving 5 bases of the junction unmatched. The CDR3 length is 14 residues. CDR3 amino acids: CASSLGAGTAEAFF. The CDR3 DNA is TGTGCCAGCAGCTTGGGAGCAGGGACAGCTGAAGCTTTCTTT.

The chain joins TRBV5-1 to TRBJ1-1, with 7 bases matching TRBD1. V was clipped by 2 bases and J by 2 bases; unmatched bases: 6. Germline CDR1 SGHRS, CDR2 YFSETQ. The CDR3 covers 15 residues. For the CDR3, the DNA is TGCGCCAGCAGCTTTTTAGGGACAGACAACACTGAAGCTTTCTTT. Protein product: CASSFLGTDNTEAFF. Combining the CDR3 with reference TRBV5-1 and TRBJ1-1 gives the whole variable domain KAGVTQTPRYLIKTRGQQVTLSCSPISGHRSVSWYQQTPGQGLQFLFEYFSETQRNKGNFPGRFSGRQFSNSRSEMNVSTLELGDSALYLCASSFLGTDNTEAFFGQGTRLTVV.

The V gene is TRBV19, the J gene TRBJ1-4, with 10 bases that match TRBD1. This CDR3 region has 15 residues. J lost 8 bases, V lost 7 bases, and 10 bases had no gene match. CDR1 LNHDA and CDR2 SQIVND come from the germline V gene (reference sequence). CDR3 region: CASTALGTGDEKLFF. For the CDR3, the DNA is TGTGCCAGTACCGCTCTCGGGACAGGGGACGAAAAACTGTTTTTT.

The chain combines TRBV9 with TRBJ2-3, with 7 nucleotides matching TRBD1. With V trimmed by 4 bases and J by 6 bases, 5 bases remained unmatched. From germline, CDR1 is SGDLS and CDR2 YYNGEE. The CDR3 covers 13 residues. CDR3 bases: TGTGCCAGCAGCTTTCTGACAGGGGATACGCAGTATTTT. It codes for CASSFLTGDTQYF.

The gene calls are TRBV28 and TRBJ1-2; maybe TRBD1 (5 bases). The germline gives CDR1 MDHEN, CDR2 SYDVKM. The CDR3 has 14 residues. Trimming pared 5 bases from V and 2 bases from J, leaving 12 bases between. The CDR3 nucleotides read TGTGCCAGCAGTGCCGGGACTCAGAACTATGGCTACACCTTC. Protein: CASSAGTQNYGYTF.

This sequence joins TRBV30 and TRBJ2-1; 8 bases are a match to TRBD2. This CDR3 contains 15 residues. V was pared by 0 bases and J by 5 bases, with 6 bases of the junction left unmatched. Germline lookup yields CDR1 GTSNPN and CDR2 SVGIG (reference sequence). The DNA of the CDR3 is TGTGCCTGGAGTGTAGTGGCGGGAGGTGACAATGAGCAGTTCTTC. It codes for CAWSVVAGGDNEQFF. The full variable domain, completed using reference TRBV30 and TRBJ2-1, is SQTIHQWPATLVQPVGSPLSLECTVEGTSNPNLYWYRQAAGRGLQLLFYSVGIGQISSEVPQNLSASRPQDRQFILSSKKLLLSDSGFYLCAWSVVAGGDNEQFFGPGTRLTVL.

The chain recombines TRBV6-5 with TRBJ1-4; D might be TRBD1 (6 bases). This CDR3 contains 14 residues. The V and J ends lost 6 bases and 8 bases respectively, with 16 bases between them. Germline lookup yields CDR1 MNHEY and CDR2 SVGAGI. CDR3 sequence (DNA): TGTGCCAGCAGCCCCCGAGGGGGAGGGGAAAAACTGTTTTTT. This gives the protein CASSPRGGGEKLFF.

The J gene is TRBJ2-7, the V gene TRBV7-2, with 11 positions matching TRBD2. The J segment lost 3 bases and the V segment lost 1 base, leaving 5 bases of the junction unmatched. CDR1 is SGHTA, CDR2 FQGNSA, per germline. There are 16 residues in the CDR3. DNA of the CDR3: TGTGCCAGCAGCTTAGAATCACTAGCGGGGGTCTACGAGCAGTACTTC. It is translated as CASSLESLAGVYEQYF.

The CDR3 reads CASQGAPNTGELFF. CDR3 nucleotides: TGTGCCAGCCAGGGGGCCCCGAACACCGGGGAGCTGTTTTTT. The rearrangement joins TRBV27 to TRBJ2-2; 8 bases match TRBD1. CDR1 MNHEY and CDR2 SMNVEV come from the germline V gene (reference sequence). The V gene end was trimmed by 8 bases and the J gene end by 0 bases; junction bases not matched to a gene: 2. This CDR3 region has 14 residues.